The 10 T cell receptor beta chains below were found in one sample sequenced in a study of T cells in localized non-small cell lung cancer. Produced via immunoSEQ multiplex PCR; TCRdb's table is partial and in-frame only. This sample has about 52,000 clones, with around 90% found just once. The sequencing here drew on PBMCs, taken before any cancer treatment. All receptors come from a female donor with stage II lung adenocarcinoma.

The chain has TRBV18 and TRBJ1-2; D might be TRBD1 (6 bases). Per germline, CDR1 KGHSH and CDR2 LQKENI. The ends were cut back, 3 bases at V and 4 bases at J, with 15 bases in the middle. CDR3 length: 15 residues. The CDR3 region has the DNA TGTGCCAGCTCACCCGAGGGGGGGAGTATCTATGGCTACACCTTC. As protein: CASSPEGGSIYGYTF.

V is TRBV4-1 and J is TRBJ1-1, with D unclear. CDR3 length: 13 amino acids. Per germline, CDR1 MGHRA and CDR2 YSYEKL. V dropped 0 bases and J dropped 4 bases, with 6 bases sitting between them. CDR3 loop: CASSQDRITEAFF. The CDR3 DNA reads TGCGCCAGCAGCCAAGATCGAATCACTGAAGCTTTCTTT.

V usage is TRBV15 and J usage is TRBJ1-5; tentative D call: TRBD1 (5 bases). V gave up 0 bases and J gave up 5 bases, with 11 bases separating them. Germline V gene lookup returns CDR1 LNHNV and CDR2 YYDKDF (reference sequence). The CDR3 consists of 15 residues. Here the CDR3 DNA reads TGTGCCACCAGCAGAGATACTAGGGGCGATCAGCCCCAGCATTTT. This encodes CATSRDTRGDQPQHF. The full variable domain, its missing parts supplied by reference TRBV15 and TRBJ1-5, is DAMVIQNPRYQVTQFGKPVTLSCSQTLNHNVMYWYQQKSSQAPKLLFHYYDKDFNNEADTPDNFQSRRPNTSFCFLDIRSPGLGDTAMYLCATSRDTRGDQPQHFGDGTRLSIL.

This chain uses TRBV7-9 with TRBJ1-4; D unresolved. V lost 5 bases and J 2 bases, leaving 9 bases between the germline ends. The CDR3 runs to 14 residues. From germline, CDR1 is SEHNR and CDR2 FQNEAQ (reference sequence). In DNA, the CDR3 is TGTGCCAGCAGCCACGGGAGGACTAATGAAAAACTGTTTTTT. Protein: CASSHGRTNEKLFF.

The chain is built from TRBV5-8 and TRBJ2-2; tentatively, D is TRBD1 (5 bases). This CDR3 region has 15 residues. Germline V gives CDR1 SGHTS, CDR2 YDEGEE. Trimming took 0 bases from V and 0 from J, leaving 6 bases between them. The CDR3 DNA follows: TGTGCCAGCAGCTTGGGACAGTCGAACACCGGGGAGCTGTTTTTT. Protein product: CASSLGQSNTGELFF.

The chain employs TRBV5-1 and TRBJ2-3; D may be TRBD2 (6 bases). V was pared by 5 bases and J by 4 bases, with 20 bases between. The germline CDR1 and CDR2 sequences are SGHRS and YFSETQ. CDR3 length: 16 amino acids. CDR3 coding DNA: TGCGCCAGCAGGAGGACGGGAACCGGCGGGGCAGATACGCAGTATTTT. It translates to CASRRTGTGGADTQYF.

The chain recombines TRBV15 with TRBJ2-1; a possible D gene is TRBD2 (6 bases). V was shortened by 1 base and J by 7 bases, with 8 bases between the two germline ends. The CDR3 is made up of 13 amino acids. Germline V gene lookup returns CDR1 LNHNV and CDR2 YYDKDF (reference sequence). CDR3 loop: CATSRARGNEQFF. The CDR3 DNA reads TGTGCCACCAGCAGAGCTCGGGGGAATGAGCAGTTCTTC.

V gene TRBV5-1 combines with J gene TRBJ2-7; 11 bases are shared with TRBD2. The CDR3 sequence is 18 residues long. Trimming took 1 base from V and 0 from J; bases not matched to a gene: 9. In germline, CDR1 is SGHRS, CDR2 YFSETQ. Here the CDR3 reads CASSLSASGGLVSYEQYF. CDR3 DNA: TGCGCCAGCAGCTTGTCCGCTAGCGGGGGGCTCGTCTCCTACGAGCAGTACTTC.

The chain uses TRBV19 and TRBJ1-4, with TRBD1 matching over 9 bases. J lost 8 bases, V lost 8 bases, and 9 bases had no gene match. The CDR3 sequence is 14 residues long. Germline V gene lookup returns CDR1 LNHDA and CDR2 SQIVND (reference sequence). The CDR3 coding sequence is TGTGCCAGTGCCCCGACAGGGGGATCGGAAAAACTGTTTTTT. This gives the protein CASAPTGGSEKLFF.

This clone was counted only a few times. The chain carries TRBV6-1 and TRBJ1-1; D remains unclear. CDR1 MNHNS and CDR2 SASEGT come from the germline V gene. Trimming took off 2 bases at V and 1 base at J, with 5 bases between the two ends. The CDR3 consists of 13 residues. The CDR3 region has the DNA TGTGCCAGCAGTGAAAGTGGGAACACTGAAGCTTTCTTT. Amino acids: CASSESGNTEAFF.